The TCR beta chain described here comes from a study of T cell responses to AZD1222 COVID-19 vaccine. General study points: Just a handful of AZD1222 recipients tested seropositive at baseline. The breadth and depth of Spike-specific TCRs increased once two AZD1222 doses had been given.

Only in-frame clones appear in the TCRdb table, and some are missing; sequencing was by immunoSEQ multiplex PCR. This sample has more than 95,000 clones; roughly 92% occur once, and the top ten carry around 1.4%. The CDR3 totals 15 residues. V was shortened by 3 bases and J by 5 bases, with 16 bases between the two germline ends. Per germline, CDR1 KGHSH and CDR2 LQKENI. This clone was seen just once. The antigen is undetermined. This clonotype was obtained from an adult who received the AZD1222 COVID-19 vaccine. The material was peripheral blood, obtained 28 days after the second AZD1222 dose. The chain couples TRBV18 to TRBJ1-1, with D possibly TRBD1 on 6 matching bases. CDR3 in amino acids: CASSPPGGVGTEAFF. CDR3 nucleotide sequence: TGTGCCAGCTCACCCCCGGGGGGCGTGGGGACTGAAGCTTTCTTT.